This TCR beta chain was identified during a study of blood T cells in healthy people across ages. Worth noting for this clonotype: The antigen remains unidentified.

Study outcomes and limitations: Higher naive T cell percentage went strongly together with higher TCR beta diversity. Among long-lived donors, naive CD4+ cells were more numerous and diversity higher than in aged donors.

Then a second PCR, running roughly 7 to 12 cycles, was carried out with a sample-barcoded 5' primer and a J-beta primer mix. Every cDNA was tagged by a template-switch adaptor with 12 random nucleotides. Via MiXCR, TCRdb re-called the 5' RACE reads, giving one row per CDR3 protein. Counted here are about 290,000 distinct CDR3 sequences, 25% to 30% occurring once; the ten biggest clones make up 29%. The sequence came from a woman aged 70-85 years in good health. The sequenced sample was blood.

CDR3 region: CASSFSGVGGYTF. The DNA for the CDR3 is TGTGCCAGCAGTTTTTCAGGGGTGGGGGGCTACACCTTC. The chain joins TRBV28 to TRBJ1-2; D possibly corresponds to TRBD1 (6 bases). The V gene's germline CDR1 is MDHEN and CDR2 SYDVKM. The CDR3 consists of 13 residues. Trimming left V 3 bases short and J 8 bases short, with 13 bases between.